These 11 T cell receptor beta chains were sequenced from one sample in a study of cytotoxic CD8 clonotypes in ibrutinib-treated CLL. The method was immunoSEQ multiplex PCR; TCRdb's version includes in-frame clones alone and lacks a portion of them. The data contain 300,000 to 400,000 clones, 67% of them singletons. The source was PBMCs, collected after 36 months of ibrutinib treatment. Receptors originate from a human donor with chronic lymphocytic leukemia.

This clone showed up just a few times. This sequence joins TRBV1 and TRBJ2-3; the table names TRBD2, a call not compared with the DNA. TRBV1 is deemed a pseudogene. CDR3 length: 11 amino acids. The CDR3 loop reads CTSSRASTQYF. The CDR3, as DNA: TGCACCAGCAGCCGGGCTAGCACGCAGTATTTT.

V is TRBV10-3 and J is TRBJ2-2, with TRBD1 matching 9 bases. Germline assignment: CDR1 ENHRY and CDR2 SYGVKD. The CDR3 contains 15 residues. Trimming at V came to 5 bases and at J to 7 bases, leaving 8 bases not matched to a gene. The CDR3 spells CAISRTGAILGELFF. In DNA, the CDR3 is TGTGCCATCAGTCGGACAGGGGCCATCCTCGGGGAGCTGTTTTTT.

The sample holds one count of this clone. The rearrangement joins TRBV6-5 to TRBJ2-1; D gene uncertain. CDR3 length equals 13 residues. Germline assignment: CDR1 MNHEY and CDR2 SVGAGI. V was shortened by 3 bases and J by 7 bases, with 10 bases between the two germline ends. CDR3 loop: CASSYDQGNEQFF. DNA of the CDR3: TGTGCCAGCAGTTATGATCAAGGAAATGAGCAGTTCTTC.

As concerns this clone: Different DNA sequences within this sample yield the same CDR3. The rearrangement uses TRBV7-2 and TRBJ2-7, with D possibly matching TRBD1 (6 bases). From germline, CDR1 is SGHTA and CDR2 FQGNSA. The CDR3 is made up of 14 amino acids. V was pared by 5 bases and J by 4 bases, with 15 bases between. The CDR3 DNA sequence: TGTGCCAGCAGCCCTACAGGGAATACGTACGAGCAGTACTTC. Amino acid sequence: CASSPTGNTYEQYF.

This clone came up once. The chain links TRBV5-1 to TRBJ2-7, with 10 bases matching TRBD2. The CDR3 spans 14 residues. The germline gives CDR1 SGHRS, CDR2 YFSETQ. Germline trimming cut 4 bases from V and 7 bases from J; bases unmatched to any gene: 8. CDR3 loop: CASSLGTSEFEQYF. CDR3 bases: TGCGCCAGCAGCCTCGGGACTAGCGAGTTTGAGCAGTACTTC.

This clone was detected only a few times. This sequence joins TRBV21-1 and TRBJ1-6; the D segment call TRBD1 is taken from the table without a DNA check. TRBV21-1 constitutes a pseudogene. The CDR3 has 16 residues. The CDR3 protein is CASPGRDRGGNSPLHF. CDR3 nucleotides: TGTGCCAGCCCTGGCCGGGACAGGGGGGGGAATTCACCCCTCCACTTT.

This sequence joins TRBV7-9 and TRBJ2-5; 8 nucleotides match TRBD1. The V gene end was trimmed by 5 bases and the J gene end by 2 bases; junction bases not matched to a gene: 7. This CDR3 has 15 residues. Germline loops: CDR1 SEHNR, CDR2 FQNEAQ (reference sequence). The CDR3 loop is CASSTGGPAQETQYF. The CDR3 coding sequence is TGTGCCAGCAGCACAGGGGGGCCAGCACAAGAGACCCAGTACTTC.

This rearrangement joins TRBV6-5 to TRBJ2-7, with D perhaps TRBD2 (5 bases). Germline values: CDR1 MNHEY, CDR2 SVGAGI. The CDR3 is made up of 13 amino acids. Trimming took off 0 bases at V and 6 bases at J, with 9 bases between the two ends. The CDR3 loop is CASSYSIRGEQYF. CDR3 nucleotide sequence: TGTGCCAGCAGTTACTCGATCCGGGGCGAGCAGTACTTC.

The genes are TRBV27 and TRBJ1-4; TRBD1 is a possible D gene (6 bases). Trimming left V 3 bases short and J 13 bases short, with 18 bases between. The CDR3 covers 14 residues. The germline V gene has CDR1 MNHEY and CDR2 SMNVEV (reference sequence). CDR3 nucleotides: TGTGCCAGCAGTTTCGCCCCACGAGGGGGGGCACTGTTTTTT. This codes for CASSFAPRGGALFF.

This chain connects TRBV7-6 to TRBJ2-7; 12 bases align to TRBD1. In germline, CDR1 is SGHVS, CDR2 FNYEAQ. J lost 3 bases, V lost 0 bases, and 6 bases had no gene match. This CDR3 is 17 amino acids long. CDR3 DNA: TGTGCCAGCAGCTTAGCGGTCGGGACAGGGGGCTTCTACGAGCAGTACTTC. The encoded protein is CASSLAVGTGGFYEQYF. The full variable domain, its missing parts supplied by reference TRBV7-6 and TRBJ2-7, is GAGVSQSPRYKVTKRGQDVALRCDPISGHVSLYWYRQALGQGPEFLTYFNYEAQQDKSGLPNDRFSAERPEGSISTLTIQRTEQRDSAMYRCASSLAVGTGGFYEQYFGPGTRLTVT.

A few counts support this clone. The V call is TRBV11-2, the J call TRBJ2-6; D ambiguous. Germline values: CDR1 SGHAT, CDR2 FQNNGV. V lost 1 base, J lost 5 bases, and 3 bases lay in between. CDR3 length: 13 amino acids. The CDR3 DNA reads as TGTGCCAGCAGCTTAGTTAGGGCCAACGTCCTGACTTTC. It yields the protein CASSLVRANVLTF.